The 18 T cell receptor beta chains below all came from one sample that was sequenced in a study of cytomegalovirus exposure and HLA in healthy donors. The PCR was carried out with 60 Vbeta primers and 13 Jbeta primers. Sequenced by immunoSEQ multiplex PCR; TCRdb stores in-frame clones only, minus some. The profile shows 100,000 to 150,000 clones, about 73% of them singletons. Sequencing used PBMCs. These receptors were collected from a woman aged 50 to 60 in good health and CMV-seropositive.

In nucleotides, the CDR3 is TGTGCCAGCAGCGTAGGGCCCACCGGGGACAGGGGCACCGGGGAGCTGTTTTTT. This sequence encodes CASSVGPTGDRGTGELFF. The gene calls are TRBV9 and TRBJ2-2, with 10 bases matching TRBD1. Germline V CDR1 and CDR2: SGDLS, YYNGEE. The CDR3 runs to 18 residues. With V trimmed by 0 bases and J by 4 bases, 9 bases remained unmatched.

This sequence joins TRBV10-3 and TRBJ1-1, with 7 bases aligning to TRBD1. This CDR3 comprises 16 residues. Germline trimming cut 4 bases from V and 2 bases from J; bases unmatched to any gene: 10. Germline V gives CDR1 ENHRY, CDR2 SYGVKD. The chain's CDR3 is CAISVEGAPGNTEAFF. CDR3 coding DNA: TGTGCCATCAGTGTCGAGGGGGCGCCGGGAAACACTGAAGCTTTCTTT.

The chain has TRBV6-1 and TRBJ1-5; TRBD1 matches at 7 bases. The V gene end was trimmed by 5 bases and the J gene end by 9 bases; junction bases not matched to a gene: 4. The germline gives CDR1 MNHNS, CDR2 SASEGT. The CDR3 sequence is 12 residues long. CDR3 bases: TGTGCCAGCAGTTCCAGGGGGACGCCCCAGCATTTT. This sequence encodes CASSSRGTPQHF.

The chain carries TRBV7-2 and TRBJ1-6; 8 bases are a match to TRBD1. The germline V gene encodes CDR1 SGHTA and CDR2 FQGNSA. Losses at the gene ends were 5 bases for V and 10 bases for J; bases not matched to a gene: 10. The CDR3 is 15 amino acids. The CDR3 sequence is CASSAQGDTRSPLHF. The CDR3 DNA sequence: TGTGCCAGCAGCGCACAGGGGGATACACGATCACCCCTCCACTTT.

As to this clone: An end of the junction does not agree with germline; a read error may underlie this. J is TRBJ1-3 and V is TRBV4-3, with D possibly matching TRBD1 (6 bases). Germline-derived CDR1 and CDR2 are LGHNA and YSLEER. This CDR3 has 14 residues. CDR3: CASSQGTSGNTIYF. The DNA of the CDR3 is TGCGCCAGTAGCCAGGGGACTTCTGGAAACACCATATATTTT.

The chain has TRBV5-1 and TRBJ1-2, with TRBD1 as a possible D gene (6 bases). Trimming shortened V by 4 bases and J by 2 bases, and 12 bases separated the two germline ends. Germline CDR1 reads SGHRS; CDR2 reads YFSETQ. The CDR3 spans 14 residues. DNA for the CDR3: TGCGCCAGCAGCGCCCAACAGGGCAACTATGGCTACACCTTC. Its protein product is CASSAQQGNYGYTF.

The CDR3 spells CASSIDPGQAKGSYQPQHF. As DNA, the CDR3 is TGTGCCAGTAGTATAGATCCGGGACAGGCCAAGGGTTCTTATCAGCCCCAGCATTTT. V usage is TRBV19 and J usage is TRBJ1-5; 8 bases align to TRBD1. V lost 0 bases to trimming and J lost 5 bases; unmatched junction nucleotides: 15. Germline CDR1 reads LNHDA; CDR2 reads SQIVND (reference sequence). The CDR3 is 19 amino acids.

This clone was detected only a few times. CDR3 in DNA: TGTGCCAGCGGTGGGGGGGGGCCATCAGAGACCCAGTACTTC. Protein sequence: CASGGGGPSETQYF. V usage is TRBV5-4 and J usage is TRBJ2-5; tentative D call: TRBD2 (7 bases). Germline CDR1 reads SGHNT; CDR2 reads YYREEE (reference sequence). The V gene lost 7 bases and the J gene lost 4 bases, with 17 bases spanning the gap. The CDR3 runs 14 residues.

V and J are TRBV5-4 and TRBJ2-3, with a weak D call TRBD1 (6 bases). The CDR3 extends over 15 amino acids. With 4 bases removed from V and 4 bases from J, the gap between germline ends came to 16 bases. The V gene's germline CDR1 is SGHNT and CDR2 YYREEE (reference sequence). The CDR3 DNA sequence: TGTGCCAGCAGCCCCCGGGACAACCTTCCAGATACGCAGTATTTT. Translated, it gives CASSPRDNLPDTQYF.

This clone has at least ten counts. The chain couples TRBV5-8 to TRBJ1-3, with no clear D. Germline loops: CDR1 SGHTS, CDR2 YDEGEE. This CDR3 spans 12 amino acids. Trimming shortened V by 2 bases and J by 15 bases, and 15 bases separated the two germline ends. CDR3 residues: CASSFKGAWGYF. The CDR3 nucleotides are TGTGCCAGCAGCTTTAAGGGAGCGTGGGGATATTTT.

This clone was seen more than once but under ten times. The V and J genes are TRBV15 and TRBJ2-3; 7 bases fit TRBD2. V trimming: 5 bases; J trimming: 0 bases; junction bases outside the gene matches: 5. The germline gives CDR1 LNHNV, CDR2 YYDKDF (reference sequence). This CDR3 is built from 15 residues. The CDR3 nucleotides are TGTGCCACCAGCGGCGAGCGGGGAAGCACAGATACGCAGTATTTT. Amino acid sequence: CATSGERGSTDTQYF. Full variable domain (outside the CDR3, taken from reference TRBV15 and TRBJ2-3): DAMVIQNPRYQVTQFGKPVTLSCSQTLNHNVMYWYQQKSSQAPKLLFHYYDKDFNNEADTPDNFQSRRPNTSFCFLDIRSPGLGDTAMYLCATSGERGSTDTQYFGPGTRLTVL.

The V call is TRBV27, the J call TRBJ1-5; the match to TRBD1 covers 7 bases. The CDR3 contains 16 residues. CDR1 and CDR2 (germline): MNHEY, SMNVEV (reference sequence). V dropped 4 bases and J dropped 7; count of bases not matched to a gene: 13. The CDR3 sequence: CASSSDRQGFRQPQHF. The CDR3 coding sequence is TGTGCCAGCAGTTCTGATAGACAGGGATTCAGGCAGCCCCAGCATTTT.

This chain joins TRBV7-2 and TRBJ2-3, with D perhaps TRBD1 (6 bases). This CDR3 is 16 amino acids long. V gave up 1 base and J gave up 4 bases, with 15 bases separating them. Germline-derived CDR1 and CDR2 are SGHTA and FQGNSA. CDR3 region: CASSLVGGVVADTQYF. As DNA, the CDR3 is TGTGCCAGCAGCTTAGTTGGGGGCGTAGTGGCAGATACGCAGTATTTT.

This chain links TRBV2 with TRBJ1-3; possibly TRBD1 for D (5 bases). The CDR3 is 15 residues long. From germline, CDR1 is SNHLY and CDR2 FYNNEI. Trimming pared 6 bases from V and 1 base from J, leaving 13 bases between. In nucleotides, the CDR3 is TGTGCCAGCAGGGGGGTCGGGGGATCTGGAAACACCATATATTTT. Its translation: CASRGVGGSGNTIYF.

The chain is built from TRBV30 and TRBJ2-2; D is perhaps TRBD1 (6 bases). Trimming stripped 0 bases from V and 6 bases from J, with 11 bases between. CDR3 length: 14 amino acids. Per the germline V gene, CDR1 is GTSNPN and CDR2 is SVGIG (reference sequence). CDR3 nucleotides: TGTGCCTGGAGTGTAGGGGGTGCTGCCGGGGAGCTGTTTTTT. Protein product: CAWSVGGAAGELFF.

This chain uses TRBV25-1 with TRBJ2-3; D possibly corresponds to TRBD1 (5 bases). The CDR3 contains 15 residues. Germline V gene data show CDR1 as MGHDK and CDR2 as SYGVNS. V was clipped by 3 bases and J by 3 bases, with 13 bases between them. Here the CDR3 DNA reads TGTGCCAGCAGTGACTCAGGGAAAATTACAGATACGCAGTATTTT. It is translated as CASSDSGKITDTQYF.

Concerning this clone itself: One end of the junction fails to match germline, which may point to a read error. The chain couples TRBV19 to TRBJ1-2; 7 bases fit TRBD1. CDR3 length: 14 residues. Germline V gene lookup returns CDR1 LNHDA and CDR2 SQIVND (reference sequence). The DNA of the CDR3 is TGTGCCAGTAGTATGGACAGGAGTCCCTATGGCTACCCCTTC. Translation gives CASSMDRSPYGYPF.

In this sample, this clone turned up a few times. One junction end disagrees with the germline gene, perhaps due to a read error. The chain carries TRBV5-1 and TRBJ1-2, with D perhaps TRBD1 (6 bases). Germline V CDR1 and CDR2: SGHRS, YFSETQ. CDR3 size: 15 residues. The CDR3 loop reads CASSLGGHPNYGYPF. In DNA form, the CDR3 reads TGCGCCAGCAGCTTGGGGGGACACCCCAACTATGGCTACCCCTTC.